This is a list of T cell receptor beta chains from one sample in a study of shared clonotypes between healthy human individuals. Sequenced by immunoSEQ multiplex PCR; TCRdb stores in-frame clones only, minus some. The sample records a few million clones, approximately 96% being singletons. Sequenced material: naive CD4+ T cells sorted from blood. These receptors originate from a man aged 18-30 years in good health. Both conserved end residues are part of each CDR3. The D gene is left open where the match is weak. Clone size is shown for a subset of rows, as once, few, many or a class of expanded clone.

>TRBJ2-4|-|12|TRBV11-2|-
CASSLVSHIQYF
TGTGCCAGCAGCTTAGTATCCCACATTCAGTACTTC
>TRBJ1-4|TRBD1|16|TRBV18|-
CASSPTWDRGNEKLFF
TGTGCCAGCTCACCAACTTGGGACAGGGGGAATGAAAAACTGTTTTTT
>TRBJ2-2|-|15|TRBV7-9|once
CASPEGLANTGELFF
TGTGCCAGCCCAGAGGGGCTCGCGAACACCGGGGAGCTGTTTTTT
>TRBJ1-4|-|15|TRBV14|-
CASSPYGVNSGKLFF
TGTGCCAGCAGCCCATATGGGGTGAATAGTGGGAAACTGTTTTTT
>TRBJ2-3|TRBD2|15|TRBV7-2|-
CASSLAGLVSDTQYF
TGTGCCAGCAGCTTAGCGGGACTAGTCTCAGATACGCAGTATTTT
>TRBJ1-3|-|12|TRBV28|-
CASSPRGNTIYF
TGTGCCAGCAGTCCACGGGGAAACACCATATATTTT
>TRBJ2-1|-|15|TRBV5-6|-
CASSLDSSSYNEQFF
TGTGCCAGCAGCTTAGACAGCAGCTCCTACAATGAGCAGTTCTTC
>TRBJ2-7|TRBD1|18|TRBV10-3|-
CAISGVWEAGTGKREQYF
TGTGCCATCAGTGGTGTCTGGGAGGCGGGGACAGGGAAGCGCGAGCAGTACTTC
>TRBJ2-7|TRBD2|15|TRBV6-6|-
CASKSIAGGPNEQYF
TGTGCCAGCAAATCAATAGCGGGGGGGCCGAACGAGCAGTACTTC
>TRBJ2-7|-|17|TRBV30|-
CAWSVTRPSKYSYEQYF
TGTGCCTGGAGTGTGACACGGCCCTCTAAATACTCCTACGAGCAGTACTTC
>TRBJ2-7|-|16|TRBV5-1|-
CASSATGSSSSYEQYF
TGCGCCAGCAGCGCAACAGGGTCATCCAGCTCCTACGAGCAGTACTTC